This T cell receptor beta chain stems from a study of T cell responses to AZD1222 COVID-19 vaccine. Study details: It was second doses at about 4 or about 12 weeks that were pooled.

V was clipped by 3 bases and J by 4 bases, with 16 bases between them. The CDR3 is 15 amino acids. In germline, CDR1 is LGHNA, CDR2 YNFKEQ. The table came from immunoSEQ multiplex PCR; TCRdb's copy has only in-frame clones and leaves some out. The sample contains roughly 130,000 clones, 75% to 90% of which appear only once. With respect to this clone: Its target is unknown.

Findings and limits, study-wide: Vaccination with two AZD1222 doses was followed by a rise in Spike-specific TCR breadth and depth. Possibly, clonal diversity was underestimated; donors were largely white British and included more females. Just 5 to 7 AZD1222 recipients tested seropositive at baseline.

This sequence originates from an adult in good health. The starting material was peripheral blood, obtained on day 0 of AZD1222 vaccination. The rearrangement links TRBV4-2 to TRBJ2-7, with D maybe TRBD2 (6 bases). Here the CDR3 DNA reads TGTGCCAGCAGCCATGGGGACGGAGGGTTGTACGAGCAGTACTTC. Its translation is CASSHGDGGLYEQYF.